This T cell receptor (beta chain) was recorded in a study of radiotherapy plus CTLA-4 blockade in lung cancer. Study observations and caveats: An expansion of tumor-derived TCR clones occurred in blood after radiotherapy plus ipilimumab.

The germline V gene encodes CDR1 MNHEY and CDR2 SVGAGI. The V and J ends lost 6 bases and 7 bases respectively, with 10 bases between them. The CDR3 consists of 13 residues. TCRdb's copy holds only in-frame clones and misses some; the assay was immunoSEQ multiplex PCR. The sample comprises around 100,000 clones, 81% of which are singletons, and roughly 3.1% rests with the top ten. Turning to this clone: Its target is not known.

This receptor was obtained from a human donor with non-small cell lung cancer that progressed on radiotherapy plus ipilimumab. Some clones in this sample may be carry-over from other donors' samples. The rearrangement uses TRBV6-5 and TRBJ1-6; D might be TRBD1 (5 bases). The sample here was peripheral blood, taken from a patient treated with radiotherapy plus ipilimumab. This CDR3 reads CASRGEPNSPLHF. The CDR3 nucleotides read TGTGCCAGCAGAGGGGAACCGAATTCACCCCTCCACTTT.